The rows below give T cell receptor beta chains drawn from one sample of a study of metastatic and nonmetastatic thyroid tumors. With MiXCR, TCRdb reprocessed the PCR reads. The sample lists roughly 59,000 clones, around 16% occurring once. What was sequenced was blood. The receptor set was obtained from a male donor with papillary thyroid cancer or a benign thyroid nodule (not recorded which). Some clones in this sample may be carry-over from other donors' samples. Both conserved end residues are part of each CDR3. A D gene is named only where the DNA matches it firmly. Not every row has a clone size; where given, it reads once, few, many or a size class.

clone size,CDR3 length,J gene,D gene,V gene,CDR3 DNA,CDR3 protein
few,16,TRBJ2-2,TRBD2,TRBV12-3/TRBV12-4,TGTGCCAGCTGGCGACTAGCGGGAGCGTGTACTGGGGAGCTGTTTTTT,CASWRLAGACTGELFF
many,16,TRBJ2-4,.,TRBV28,TGTGCCAGCAGTCCACCGACAGGAAAGGGAGGAAACATTCAGTACTTC,CASSPPTGKGGNIQYF
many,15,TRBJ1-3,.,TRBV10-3,TGTGCCATCAGTGATGTACAGGTTCCTGGAAACACCATATATTTT,CAISDVQVPGNTIYF
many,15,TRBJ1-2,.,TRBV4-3,TGCGCCAGCAGCCAAGATCGAGGGGGGAGCGATGGCTACACCTTC,CASSQDRGGSDGYTF
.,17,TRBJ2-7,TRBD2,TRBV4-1,TGCGCCAGCAGCCAATTGGGACTAGCGGGAGGAATCGACGAGCAGTACTTC,CASSQLGLAGGIDEQYF
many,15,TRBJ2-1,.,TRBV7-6,TGTGCCAGCAGCTTAGCGCGGTGGGAGTCCGGTGAGCAGTTCTTC,CASSLARWESGEQFF
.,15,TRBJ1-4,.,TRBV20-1,TGCAGTGCTAGCCCCGACAGTTTGGAGTATGAAAAACTGTTTTTT,CSASPDSLEYEKLFF
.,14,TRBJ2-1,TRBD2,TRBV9,TGTGCCAGCACGCTCAGGGAGGGTAGAAATGAGCAGTTCTTC,CASTLREGRNEQFF
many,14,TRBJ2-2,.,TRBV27,TGTGCCAGCAGTTTACGACGATCCGACGGGGAGCTGTTTTTT,CASSLRRSDGELFF
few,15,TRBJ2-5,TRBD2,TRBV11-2,TGTGCCAGCAGCTTAGTGGATCCAGCGGGAGAGACACAGTACTTC,CASSLVDPAGETQYF
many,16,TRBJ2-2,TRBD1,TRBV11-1,TGTGCCAGCAGCTTAGAAGCGACAGGGGTGGCCGGGGAGCTGTTTTTT,CASSLEATGVAGELFF
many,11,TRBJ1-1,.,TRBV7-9,TGTGCCAGCGGAGCCTCCCTTGAAGCTTTCTTT,CASGASLEAFF
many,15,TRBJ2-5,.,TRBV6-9,TGTGCCAGCAGCCACTACTCCCTGGACAGCAAGACCCAGTACTTC,CASSHYSLDSKTQYF
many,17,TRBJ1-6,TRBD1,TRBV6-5,TGTGCCAGCAGTTACACGTACCCGGGACAGGTGAATTCACCCCTCCACTTT,CASSYTYPGQVNSPLHF
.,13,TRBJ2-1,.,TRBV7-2,TGTGCCAGCAGCTTAGCGCTAGTGGTAGTGCAGCTCTTC,CASSLALVVVQLF
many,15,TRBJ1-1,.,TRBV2,TGTGCCAGCAGTCCAATCAGGGAACCGGCCACTGAAGCTTTCTTT,CASSPIREPATEAFF
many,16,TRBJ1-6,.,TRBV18,TGTGCCAGCTCACCGACAGTGAGCTCCTATAATTCACCCCTCCACTTT,CASSPTVSSYNSPLHF
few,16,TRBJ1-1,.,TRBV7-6,TGTGCCAGCAGCTTAGGCGGGGGTATGAGGTACACTGAAGCTTTCTTT,CASSLGGGMRYTEAFF
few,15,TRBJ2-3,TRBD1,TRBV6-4,TGTGCCAGCAGCTCCACAGGGGTTGGCACAGATACGCAGTATTTT,CASSSTGVGTDTQYF
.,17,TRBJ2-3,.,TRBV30,TGTGCCTGGAGTGTACGGAGGACTAGGGGGAGCACAGATAAGCAGTATTTT,CAWSVRRTRGSTDKQYF
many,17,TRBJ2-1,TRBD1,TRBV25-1,TGTGCCAGCAGTGAATATAAGACAGGGGAGATCTACAATGAGCAGTTCTTC,CASSEYKTGEIYNEQFF
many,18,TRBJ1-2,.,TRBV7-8,TGTGCCAGCAGCCAGACAGGAATCGGATCGATTTTTGGCTATGGCTACACCTTC,CASSQTGIGSIFGYGYTF
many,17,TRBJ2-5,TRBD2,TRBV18,TGTGCCAGCTCACCATTGGTTATTAGCGGGACACAAGAGACCCAGTACTTC,CASSPLVISGTQETQYF
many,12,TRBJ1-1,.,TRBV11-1,TGTGCCAGCAGCCCACGAGCATCCAAAGCTTTCTTT,CASSPRASKAFF
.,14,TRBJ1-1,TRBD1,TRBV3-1,TGTGCCAGCAGCCATGGACAGGGCATCGGAGAAGCTTTCTTT,CASSHGQGIGEAFF
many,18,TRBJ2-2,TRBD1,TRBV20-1,TGCAGTGCCCCGATGGGACAGGGGGTGTTGAGGAACACCGGGGAGCTGTTTTTT,CSAPMGQGVLRNTGELFF
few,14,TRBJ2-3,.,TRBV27,TGTGACAGCAGGGAAAGGGGGGGGACAGATACGCAGTATTTT,CDSRERGGTDTQYF
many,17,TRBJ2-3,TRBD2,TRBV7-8,TGTGCCAGCAGCTGGACTAGCGGGAGGGATTTCACAGATACGCAGTATTTT,CASSWTSGRDFTDTQYF
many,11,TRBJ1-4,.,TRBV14,TGTGCCAGCAGCCAAGCCCGCAGAGTGTTTTTT,CASSQARRVFF
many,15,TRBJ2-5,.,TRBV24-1,TGTGCCACCAGTGAGGAGGGCGGGTCCCAAGAGACCCAGTACTTC,CATSEEGGSQETQYF
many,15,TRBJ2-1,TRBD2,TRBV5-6,TGTGCCAGCAGCGTGGTAGCGGGGGGGCTCAATGAGCAGTTCTTC,CASSVVAGGLNEQFF
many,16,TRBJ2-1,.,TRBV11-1,TGTGCCAGCAGCTCGATCCTAGGGAATCGCTACAATGAGCAGTTCTTC,CASSSILGNRYNEQFF
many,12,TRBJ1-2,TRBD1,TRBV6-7,TGTGCCAGCCCGACAGGGTGGGGGGGCTACACCTTC,CASPTGWGGYTF
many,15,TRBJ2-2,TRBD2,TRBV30,TGTGCCACCAAACTAGCGGGACTGAACACCGGGGAGCTGTTTTTT,CATKLAGLNTGELFF
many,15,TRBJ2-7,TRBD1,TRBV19,TGTGCCAGTAGTACCTCCGGGACAGGGGGCGGGGAGCAGTACTTC,CASSTSGTGGGEQYF
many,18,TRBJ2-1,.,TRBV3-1,TGTGCCAGCAGCCAAGACGGCCCGCCTAGGATGAATTACAATGAGCAGTTCTTC,CASSQDGPPRMNYNEQFF
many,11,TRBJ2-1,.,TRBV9,TGTGCCAGCAGCGTAGGATCTGAGCAGTTCTTC,CASSVGSEQFF
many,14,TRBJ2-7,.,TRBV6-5,TGTGCCAGCAGTTATGGGGACACCTCCTACGAGCAGTACTTC,CASSYGDTSYEQYF
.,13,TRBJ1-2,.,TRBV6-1,TGTGCCAGCAGACCAGGGTTTAACTATGGCTACACCTTC,CASRPGFNYGYTF
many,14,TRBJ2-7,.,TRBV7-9,TGTGCCAGCAGCCCCCAGCAGGGGACCTACGAGCAGTACTTC,CASSPQQGTYEQYF
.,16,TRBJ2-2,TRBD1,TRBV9,TGTGCCAGCAGCGGCCCCGGGACAGCCAACACCGGGGAGCTGTTTTTT,CASSGPGTANTGELFF
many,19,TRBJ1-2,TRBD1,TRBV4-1,TGCGCCAGCAGCCAAGAGGGCGCAATACCCCCGGGACAGTCCTATGGCTACACCTTC,CASSQEGAIPPGQSYGYTF
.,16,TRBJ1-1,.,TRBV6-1,TGTGCCAGCGTGGGGCAGGGGATGATATCGAACACTGAAGCTTTCTTT,CASVGQGMISNTEAFF
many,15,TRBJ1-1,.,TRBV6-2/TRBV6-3,TGTGCCAGCAGTACCCATAGTTCGGGGAACACTGAAGCTTTCTTT,CASSTHSSGNTEAFF
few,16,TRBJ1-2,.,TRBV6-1,TGTGCCAGCAGTCAAAGCCTCGGCAGGGGTGTCTATGTCTACACCTTC,CASSQSLGRGVYVYTF
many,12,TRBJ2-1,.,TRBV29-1,TGCAGCGCCGTGGTTCCAAACAATGAGCAGTTCTTC,CSAVVPNNEQFF
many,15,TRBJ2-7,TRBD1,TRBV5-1,TGCGCCAGCAGCTTGGTTGGACAGGGGGCGCGAGAGCAGTACTTC,CASSLVGQGAREQYF